The sequence of this T cell receptor beta chain was determined in a study of read filtering for tumor transcriptome and immune sequencing. Study background: The cohort had 17 to 20 men and approximately 13 women aged about 45 to 80, mean approximately 66 years.

This library used 300 to 500 ng RNA and molecular barcoded adaptors spanning alpha/delta and beta/gamma chains. TCRdb re-called the reads through MiXCR, storing one row per CDR3 protein. The sample contains about 93,000 distinct CDR3 sequences, 20% to 25% of which appear only once. Concerning this clonotype itself: This may come from a read error, since a much larger clone is one base off.

Trimming left V 2 bases short and J 11 bases short, with 9 bases between. The germline V gene encodes CDR1 DFQATT and CDR2 SNEGSKA (reference sequence). The length of the CDR3 is 10 residues. The chain combines TRBV20-1 with TRBJ1-1; D unresolved. The TCR sequence derives from a donor at least 40 years old with multiple myeloma. Sequenced: a population of CD138-negative cells sorted from bone marrow. Here the CDR3 DNA reads TGCAGTGCTAGATTCAGGACGGCTTTCTTT. Its translation: CSARFRTAFF.